The 14 T cell receptor beta chains reported below all come from one sample, sequenced in a study of cytomegalovirus exposure and HLA in healthy donors. With 60 Vbeta and 13 Jbeta primers, the PCR was carried out. The assay was immunoSEQ multiplex PCR, and TCRdb's table has in-frame clones only and misses some. The sample contains approximately 190,000 clones, 83% of which appear only once. Sequenced input: PBMCs. The receptors shown here come from a middle-aged man in good health and CMV-seropositive.

The V call is TRBV7-3, the J call TRBJ2-7; 8 positions match TRBD2. The V and J ends lost 2 bases and 0 bases, in that order; junction bases with no gene match: 12. Germline V gene data show CDR1 as SGHTA and CDR2 as FQGTGA. The CDR3 length is 18 residues. The CDR3 nucleotides are TGTGCCAGCAGCTTAGAAAGGGCTAGCGGGTCCTTCTCCTACGAGCAGTACTTC. The encoded protein is CASSLERASGSFSYEQYF.

The genes are TRBV2 and TRBJ2-5; 11 bases agree with TRBD2. This CDR3 comprises 14 residues. Trimming cost V 7 bases and J 5 bases; bases outside gene matches: 6. CDR1 SNHLY and CDR2 FYNNEI come from the germline V gene. CDR3 nucleotides: TGTGCCAGCATGACTAGCGGGATCGTGGAGACCCAGTACTTC. Residues: CASMTSGIVETQYF.

This chain uses TRBV28 with TRBJ2-1; 7 bases line up with TRBD1. Germline assignment: CDR1 MDHEN and CDR2 SYDVKM. The CDR3 extends over 17 amino acids. V lost 4 bases, J lost 2 bases, and 11 bases stayed unmatched. The DNA of the CDR3 is TGTGCCAGCAGTTCCCCGAACCCGGGACAGACCTACAATGAGCAGTTCTTC. This translates into CASSSPNPGQTYNEQFF.

The genes are TRBV10-3 and TRBJ1-1; possible D gene TRBD1, 5 bases. Trimming left V 0 bases short and J 3 bases short, with 20 bases between. Per the germline V gene, CDR1 is ENHRY and CDR2 is SYGVKD. The CDR3 runs 18 residues. CDR3 bases: TGTGCCATCAGTGAGTCGAAGGTATTGGCACAGGTTTACACTGAAGCTTTCTTT. Translating gives CAISESKVLAQVYTEAFF.

The J gene is TRBJ2-7, the V gene TRBV29-1, with D possibly matching TRBD1 (5 bases). The V end lost 5 bases, the J end lost 4 bases, and 15 bases lay between the germline ends. Germline V CDR1 and CDR2: SQVTM, ANQGSEA. This CDR3 has 13 amino acids. CDR3 in DNA: TGCAGCGTTTTAAGTGGGGCAGCGTACGAGCAGTACTTC. It is translated as CSVLSGAAYEQYF.

V gene TRBV18 combines with J gene TRBJ2-2; TRBD1 agrees at 9 bases. Germline V gives CDR1 KGHSH, CDR2 LQKENI. V shed 2 bases and J 3 bases; nucleotides not matched to a gene: 1. This CDR3 contains 15 residues. Here the CDR3 DNA reads TGTGCCAGCTCACCAAGGACAGGGGACACCGGGGAGCTGTTTTTT. It is translated as CASSPRTGDTGELFF.

This chain joins TRBV7-9 and TRBJ1-4; 9 bases align to TRBD1. This CDR3 has 15 residues. The V and J ends lost 3 bases and 4 bases, in that order; junction bases with no gene match: 3. Germline CDR1 is SEHNR and CDR2 is FQNEAQ (reference sequence). The CDR3 protein is CASSLTGQGNEKLFF. In DNA form, the CDR3 reads TGTGCCAGCAGCTTGACGGGACAGGGTAATGAAAAACTGTTTTTT. The full variable domain, its missing parts supplied by reference TRBV7-9 and TRBJ1-4, is DTGVSQNPRHKITKRGQNVTFRCDPISEHNRLYWYRQTLGQGPEFLTYFQNEAQLEKSRLLSDRFSAERPKGSFSTLEIQRTEQGDSAMYLCASSLTGQGNEKLFFGSGTQLSVL.

The table lists this clone with a few counts. The chain employs TRBV28 and TRBJ1-2; the match to TRBD1 covers 7 bases. CDR3 length equals 14 residues. Germline values: CDR1 MDHEN, CDR2 SYDVKM. V lost 10 bases, J lost 1 base, and 9 bases stayed unmatched. Here the CDR3 DNA reads TGTGCCACCCTTGGAGGGGGCCTTAACTATGGCTACACCTTC. It encodes CATLGGGLNYGYTF.

In its sample, this clone was seen once. The chain links TRBV2 to TRBJ2-1; 11 bases line up with TRBD2. The CDR3 sequence is 18 residues long. Germline V lookup: CDR1 SNHLY, CDR2 FYNNEI. J lost 9 bases, V lost 1 base, and 14 bases had no gene match. The CDR3 DNA reads as TGTGCCAGCAGTGAAGGTTCTAGACTAGCGGGACAAGTTTTTGAGCAGTTCTTC. Amino acids: CASSEGSRLAGQVFEQFF.

This sequence joins TRBV28 and TRBJ2-7; D might be TRBD2 (5 bases). V was pared by 3 bases and J by 3 bases, with 12 bases between. CDR3 length equals 14 residues. Germline V gene sequence: CDR1 MDHEN, CDR2 SYDVKM. CDR3 protein: CASSLTTKRYEQYF. CDR3 coding DNA: TGTGCCAGCAGTTTGACTACTAAACGCTACGAGCAGTACTTC.

The rearrangement uses TRBV18 and TRBJ2-3; D is unresolved. The CDR3 has 13 residues. CDR1 and CDR2 (germline): KGHSH, LQKENI. V was trimmed by 1 base and J by 5 bases, leaving 7 bases between them. The CDR3 DNA is TGTGCCAGCTCACCACTGCAGGTAGATACGCAGTATTTT. The encoded protein is CASSPLQVDTQYF.

The V gene is TRBV4-2, the J gene TRBJ2-3, with D possibly TRBD2 on 7 matching bases. Trimming left V 11 bases short and J 1 base short, with 13 bases between. Per germline, CDR1 LGHNA and CDR2 YNFKEQ. The CDR3 has 13 amino acids. CDR3 residues: CAYGGAGTDTQYF. The CDR3 nucleotides are TGTGCCTATGGGGGGGCCGGCACAGATACGCAGTATTTT.

This rearrangement joins TRBV5-6 to TRBJ2-7, with a tentative D call TRBD1 (5 bases). The CDR3 has 14 residues. Trimming took 4 bases from V and 3 from J, leaving 14 bases between them. Germline CDR1 and CDR2: SGHDT and YYEEEE. The DNA for the CDR3 is TGTGCCAGCAGCCTTTACAGGCCCAACTACGAGCAGTACTTC. Its protein product is CASSLYRPNYEQYF.

This rearrangement joins TRBV6-1 to TRBJ1-1; D remains unclear. This CDR3 contains 12 residues. Trimming cost V 6 bases and J 1 base, with 6 bases left between them. From germline, CDR1 is MNHNS and CDR2 SASEGT. The CDR3 nucleotides are TGTGCCAGCAGCCCGCGGAACACTGAAGCTTTCTTT. Its protein product is CASSPRNTEAFF.